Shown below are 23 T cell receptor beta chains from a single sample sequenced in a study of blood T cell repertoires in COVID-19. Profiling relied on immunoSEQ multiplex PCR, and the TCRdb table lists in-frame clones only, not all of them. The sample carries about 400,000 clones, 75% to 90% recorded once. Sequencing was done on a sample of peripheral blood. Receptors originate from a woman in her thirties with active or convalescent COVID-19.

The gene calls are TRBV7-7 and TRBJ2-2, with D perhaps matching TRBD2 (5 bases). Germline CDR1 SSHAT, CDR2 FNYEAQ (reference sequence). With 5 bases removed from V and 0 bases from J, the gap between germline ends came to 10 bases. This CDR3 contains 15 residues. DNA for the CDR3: TGTGCCAGCAGCCCGCCGGGGACGAACACCGGGGAGCTGTTTTTT. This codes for CASSPPGTNTGELFF.

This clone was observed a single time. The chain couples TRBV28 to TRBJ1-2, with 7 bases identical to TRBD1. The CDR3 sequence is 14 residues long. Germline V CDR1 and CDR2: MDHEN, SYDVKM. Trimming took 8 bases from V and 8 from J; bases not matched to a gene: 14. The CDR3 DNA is TGTGCCAGCGGGTCCCTAACAGGGGCGAGGGGCTACACCTTC. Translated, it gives CASGSLTGARGYTF.

CDR3 amino acids: CASSEGQGYEKLFF. CDR3 coding DNA: TGTGCCAGCAGTGAAGGGCAGGGGTATGAAAAACTGTTTTTT. The chain uses TRBV6-1 and TRBJ1-4, with a weak D call TRBD1 (6 bases). Trimming took off 1 base at V and 6 bases at J, with 9 bases between the two ends. Germline-derived CDR1 and CDR2 are MNHNS and SASEGT. The CDR3 length is 14 residues.

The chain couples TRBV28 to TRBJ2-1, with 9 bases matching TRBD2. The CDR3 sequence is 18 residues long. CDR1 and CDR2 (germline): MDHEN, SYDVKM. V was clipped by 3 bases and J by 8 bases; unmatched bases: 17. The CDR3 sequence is CASSLPGGGGRASHEQFF. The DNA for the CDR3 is TGTGCCAGCAGTTTGCCGGGCGGTGGCGGGAGGGCCTCTCATGAGCAGTTCTTC.

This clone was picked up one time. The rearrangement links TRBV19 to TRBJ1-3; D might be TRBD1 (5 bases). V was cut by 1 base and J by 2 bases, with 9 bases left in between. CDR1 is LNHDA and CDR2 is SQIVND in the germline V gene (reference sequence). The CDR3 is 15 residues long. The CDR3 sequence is CASSIAGFAGNTIYF. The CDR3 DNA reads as TGTGCCAGTAGTATAGCAGGGTTTGCTGGAAACACCATATATTTT.

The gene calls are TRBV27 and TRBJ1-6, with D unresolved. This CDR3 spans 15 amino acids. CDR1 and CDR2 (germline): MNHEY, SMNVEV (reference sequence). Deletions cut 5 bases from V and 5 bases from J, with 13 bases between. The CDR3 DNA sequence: TGTGCCAGCAGTCGACGCGGTGGTGATAATTCACCCCTCCACTTT. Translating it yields CASSRRGGDNSPLHF.

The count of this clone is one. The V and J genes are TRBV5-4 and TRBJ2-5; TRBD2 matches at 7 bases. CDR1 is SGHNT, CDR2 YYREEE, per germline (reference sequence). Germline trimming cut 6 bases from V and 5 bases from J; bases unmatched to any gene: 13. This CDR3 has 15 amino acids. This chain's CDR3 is CASTPGWGGSETQYF. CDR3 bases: TGTGCCAGCACCCCGGGATGGGGAGGGTCGGAGACCCAGTACTTC.

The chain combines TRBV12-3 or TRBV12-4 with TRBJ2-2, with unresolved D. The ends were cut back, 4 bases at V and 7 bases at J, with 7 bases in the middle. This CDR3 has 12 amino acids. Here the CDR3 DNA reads TGTGCCAGCAGTTCCCCTAGCGGGGAGCTGTTTTTT. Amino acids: CASSSPSGELFF.

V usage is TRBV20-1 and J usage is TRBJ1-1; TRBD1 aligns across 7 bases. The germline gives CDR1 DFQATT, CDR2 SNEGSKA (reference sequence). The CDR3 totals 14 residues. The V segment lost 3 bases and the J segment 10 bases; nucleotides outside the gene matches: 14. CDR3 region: CSASFETGSGRAFF. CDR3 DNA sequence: TGCAGTGCTAGTTTTGAGACAGGGTCCGGAAGAGCTTTCTTT.

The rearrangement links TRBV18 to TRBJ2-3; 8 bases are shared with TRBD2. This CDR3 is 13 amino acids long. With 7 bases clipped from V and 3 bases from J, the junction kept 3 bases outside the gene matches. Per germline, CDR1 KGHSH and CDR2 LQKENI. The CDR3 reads CASYRGGTDTQYF. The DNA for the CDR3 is TGTGCCAGCTACCGGGGGGGAACAGATACGCAGTATTTT.

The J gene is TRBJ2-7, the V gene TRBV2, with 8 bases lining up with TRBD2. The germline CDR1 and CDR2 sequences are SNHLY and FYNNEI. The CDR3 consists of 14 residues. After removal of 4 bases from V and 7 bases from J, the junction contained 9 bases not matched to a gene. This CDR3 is CASSGSGGPREQYF. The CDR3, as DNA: TGTGCCAGCAGTGGATCGGGAGGGCCGAGGGAGCAGTACTTC.

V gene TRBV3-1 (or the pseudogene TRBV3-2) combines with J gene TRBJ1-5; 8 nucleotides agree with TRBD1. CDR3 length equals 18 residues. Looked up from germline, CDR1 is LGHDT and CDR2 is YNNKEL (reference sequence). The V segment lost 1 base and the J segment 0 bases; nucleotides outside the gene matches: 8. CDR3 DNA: TGTGCCAGCAGCCAAGGAGGGCAGGGGGCGTATAGCAATCAGCCCCAGCATTTT. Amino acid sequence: CASSQGGQGAYSNQPQHF.

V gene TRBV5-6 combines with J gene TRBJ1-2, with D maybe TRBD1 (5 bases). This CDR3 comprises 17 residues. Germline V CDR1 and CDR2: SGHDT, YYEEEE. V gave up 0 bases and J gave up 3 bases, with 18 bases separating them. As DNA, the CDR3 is TGTGCCAGCAGCTTGGATTTTCAGGGACTCGGGCACTATGGCTACACCTTC. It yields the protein CASSLDFQGLGHYGYTF.

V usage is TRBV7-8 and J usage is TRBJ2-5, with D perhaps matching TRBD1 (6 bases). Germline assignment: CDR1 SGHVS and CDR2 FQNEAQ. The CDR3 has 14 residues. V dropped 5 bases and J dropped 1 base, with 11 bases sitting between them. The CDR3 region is CASSLYRAQETQYF. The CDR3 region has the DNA TGTGCCAGCAGCCTATACAGGGCCCAAGAGACCCAGTACTTC.

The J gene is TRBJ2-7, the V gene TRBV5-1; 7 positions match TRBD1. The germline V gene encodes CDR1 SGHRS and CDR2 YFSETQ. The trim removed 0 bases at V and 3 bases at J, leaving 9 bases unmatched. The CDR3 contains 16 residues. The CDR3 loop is CASSLGGTATGYEQYF. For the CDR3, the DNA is TGCGCCAGCAGCTTGGGGGGGACAGCCACAGGCTACGAGCAGTACTTC.

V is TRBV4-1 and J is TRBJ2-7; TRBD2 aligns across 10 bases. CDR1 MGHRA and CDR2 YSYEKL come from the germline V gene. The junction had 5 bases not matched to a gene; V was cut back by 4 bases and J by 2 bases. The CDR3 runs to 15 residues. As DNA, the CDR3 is TGCGCCAGCAGCCGATTAGCGGGGGGTGCCTACGAGCAGTACTTC. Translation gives CASSRLAGGAYEQYF.

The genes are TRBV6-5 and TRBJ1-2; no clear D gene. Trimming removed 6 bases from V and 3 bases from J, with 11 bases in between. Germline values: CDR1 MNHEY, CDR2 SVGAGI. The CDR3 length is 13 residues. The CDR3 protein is CASSVRGDYGYTF. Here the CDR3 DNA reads TGTGCCAGCAGCGTCCGGGGAGACTATGGCTACACCTTC.

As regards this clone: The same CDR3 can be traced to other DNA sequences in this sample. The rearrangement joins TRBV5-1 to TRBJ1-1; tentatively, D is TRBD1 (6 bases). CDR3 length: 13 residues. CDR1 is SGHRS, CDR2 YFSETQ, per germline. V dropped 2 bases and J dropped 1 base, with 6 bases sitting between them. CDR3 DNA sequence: TGCGCCAGCAGCTTAGGGGGGAACACTGAAGCTTTCTTT. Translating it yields CASSLGGNTEAFF.

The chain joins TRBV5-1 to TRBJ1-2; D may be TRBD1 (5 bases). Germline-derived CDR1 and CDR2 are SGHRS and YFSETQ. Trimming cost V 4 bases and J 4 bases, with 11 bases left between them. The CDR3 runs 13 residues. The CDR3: CASSPDQGYGYTF. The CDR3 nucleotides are TGCGCCAGCAGCCCAGACCAGGGCTATGGCTACACCTTC.

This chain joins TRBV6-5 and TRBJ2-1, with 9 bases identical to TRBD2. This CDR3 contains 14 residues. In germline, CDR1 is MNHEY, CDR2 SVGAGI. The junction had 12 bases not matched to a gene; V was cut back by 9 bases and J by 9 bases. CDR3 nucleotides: TGTGCCAGAGGGGGGGGACTAGCCCTCGGTGAGCAGTTCTTC. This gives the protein CARGGGLALGEQFF.

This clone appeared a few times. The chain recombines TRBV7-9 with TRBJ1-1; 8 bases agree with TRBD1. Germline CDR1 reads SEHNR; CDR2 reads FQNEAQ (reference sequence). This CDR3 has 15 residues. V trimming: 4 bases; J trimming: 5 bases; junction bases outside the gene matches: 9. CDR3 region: CASSSTSTGETEAFF. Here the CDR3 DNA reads TGTGCCAGCAGCTCAACCTCGACAGGGGAGACTGAAGCTTTCTTT.

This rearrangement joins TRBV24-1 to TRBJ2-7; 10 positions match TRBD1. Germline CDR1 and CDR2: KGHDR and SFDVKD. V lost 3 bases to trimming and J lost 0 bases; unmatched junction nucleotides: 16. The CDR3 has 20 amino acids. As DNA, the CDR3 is TGTGCCACCAGTGATCCCGAGCGGAACACGGGACAGGGGTTCTCCTACGAGCAGTACTTC. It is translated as CATSDPERNTGQGFSYEQYF.

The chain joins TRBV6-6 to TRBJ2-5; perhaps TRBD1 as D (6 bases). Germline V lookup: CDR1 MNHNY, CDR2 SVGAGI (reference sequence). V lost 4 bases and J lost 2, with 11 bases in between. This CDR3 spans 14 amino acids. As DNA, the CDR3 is TGTGCCAGCAGTTCCTACAGGGCACAAGAGACCCAGTACTTC. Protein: CASSSYRAQETQYF.